Presented here are 19 T cell receptor beta chains from one specimen sequenced in a study of OX40 agonist ivuxolimab in advanced cancers. The table came from immunoSEQ multiplex PCR; TCRdb's copy has only in-frame clones and leaves some out. The sample consists of 70,000 or so clones, approximately 84% of them appearing once. The starting material was CD4+ or CD8+ T cells sorted from blood, obtained in a trial of the OX40 agonist ivuxolimab. These receptors all stem from an adult with an advanced solid tumor such as melanoma, head and neck, liver or kidney cancer.

This chain connects TRBV6-6 to TRBJ1-1; 9 nucleotides agree with TRBD1. Germline V CDR1 and CDR2: MNHNY, SVGAGI (reference sequence). The CDR3 is 13 residues long. V trimming: 6 bases; J trimming: 6 bases; junction bases outside the gene matches: 5. CDR3: CASRTGTGSEAFF. As DNA, the CDR3 is TGTGCCAGCAGAACCGGGACAGGGTCTGAAGCTTTCTTT.

The V gene is TRBV28, the J gene TRBJ2-7, with a tentative D call TRBD1 (5 bases). Per germline, CDR1 MDHEN and CDR2 SYDVKM. Trimming took 3 bases from V and 7 from J, leaving 10 bases between them. The CDR3 sequence is 12 residues long. CDR3: CASSFRGMEQYF. The CDR3 bases are TGTGCCAGCAGTTTTAGGGGTATGGAGCAGTACTTC. The entire variable domain, with the rest obtained from reference TRBV28 and TRBJ2-7, is as follows: DVKVTQSSRYLVKRTGEKVFLECVQDMDHENMFWYRQDPGLGLRLIYFSYDVKMKEKGDIPEGYSVSREKKERFSLILESASTNQTSMYLCASSFRGMEQYFGPGTRLTVT.

The chain is built from TRBV7-9 and TRBJ2-5; 7 bases agree with TRBD1. Germline CDR1 and CDR2: SEHNR and FQNEAQ (reference sequence). The CDR3 runs 15 residues. V lost 6 bases to trimming and J lost 0 bases; unmatched junction nucleotides: 7. CDR3 protein: CASSNRGLYQETQYF. CDR3 coding DNA: TGTGCCAGCAGTAACAGGGGTCTGTACCAAGAGACCCAGTACTTC. Variable domain in full (rest from reference TRBV7-9 and TRBJ2-5): DTGVSQNPRHKITKRGQNVTFRCDPISEHNRLYWYRQTLGQGPEFLTYFQNEAQLEKSRLLSDRFSAERPKGSFSTLEIQRTEQGDSAMYLCASSNRGLYQETQYFGPGTRLLVL.

This clone was counted once. The gene calls are TRBV7-9 and TRBJ2-3; D is unclear. The V end lost 5 bases, the J end lost 0 bases, and 9 bases lay between the germline ends. The CDR3 is made up of 14 amino acids. Germline V gene data show CDR1 as SEHNR and CDR2 as FQNEAQ (reference sequence). Here the CDR3 DNA reads TGTGCCAGCAGCCAAGCAAGTAGCACAGATACGCAGTATTTT. Residues: CASSQASSTDTQYF.

This chain links TRBV6-6 with TRBJ2-5; 7 nucleotides agree with TRBD1. Germline trimming cut 7 bases from V and 2 bases from J; bases unmatched to any gene: 7. Germline V lookup: CDR1 MNHNY, CDR2 SVGAGI (reference sequence). The CDR3 has 14 amino acids. CDR3 region: CASTDRTGQETQYF. CDR3 bases: TGTGCCAGCACCGACAGGACAGGACAAGAGACCCAGTACTTC.

This clone was found a few times. The gene calls are TRBV7-9 and TRBJ1-4, with D perhaps matching TRBD1 (6 bases). The CDR3 totals 15 residues. V was cut by 2 bases and J by 7 bases, with 14 bases left in between. CDR1 is SEHNR and CDR2 is FQNEAQ in the germline V gene (reference sequence). DNA for the CDR3: TGTGCCAGCAGCTTACGTCAGGGGAGGAGTGAAAAACTGTTTTTT. Protein sequence: CASSLRQGRSEKLFF.

This clone was seen just once. The genes are TRBV28 and TRBJ1-4; 7 nucleotides line up with TRBD1. In germline, CDR1 is MDHEN, CDR2 SYDVKM. This CDR3 is 14 amino acids long. Unmatched junction bases numbered 2, after V lost 6 bases and J lost 1 base. CDR3 sequence reads: CASSRQGTNEKLFF. In nucleotides, the CDR3 is TGTGCCAGCAGCCGACAGGGAACTAATGAAAAACTGTTTTTT.

The chain recombines TRBV2 with TRBJ2-1; D tentatively fits TRBD1 or TRBD2 (5 bases each). The V and J ends lost 5 bases and 9 bases respectively, with 17 bases between them. The CDR3 contains 14 residues. In germline, CDR1 is SNHLY, CDR2 FYNNEI. The CDR3 here is CASSRGGQLSEQFF. CDR3 DNA sequence: TGTGCCAGCAGTAGGGGCGGGCAGTTGAGTGAGCAGTTCTTC. The full variable domain, completed using reference TRBV2 and TRBJ2-1, is EPEVTQTPSHQVTQMGQEVILRCVPISNHLYFYWYRQILGQKVEFLVSFYNNEISEKSEIFDDQFSVERPDGSNFTLKIRSTKLEDSAMYFCASSRGGQLSEQFFGPGTRLTVL.

This chain joins TRBV19 and TRBJ1-5; the match to TRBD1 covers 8 bases. J lost 7 bases, V lost 7 bases, and 18 bases had no gene match. The CDR3 extends over 17 amino acids. From germline, CDR1 is LNHDA and CDR2 SQIVND (reference sequence). CDR3 sequence reads: CASTALRGQGVSQPQHF. The CDR3 DNA is TGTGCCAGTACCGCTTTACGTGGACAGGGAGTATCGCAGCCCCAGCATTTT.

The gene calls are TRBV7-2 and TRBJ2-5; the D gene is possibly TRBD1 (6 bases). The J call is uncertain, as TRBJ2-7 better fits the DNA end. The CDR3 length is 15 residues. The germline gives CDR1 SGHTA, CDR2 FQGNSA. The CDR3 sequence: CASSRRGRGSYEQYF. CDR3 DNA: TGTGCCAGCAGCCGTAGGGGCAGGGGAAGTTACGAGCAGTACTTC.

The chain is built from TRBV7-2 and TRBJ2-7; maybe TRBD2 (5 bases). The V end was cut by 1 base, the J end by 6 bases, with 16 bases between. Germline V gives CDR1 SGHTA, CDR2 FQGNSA. The CDR3 runs to 15 residues. CDR3 residues: CASSLGQWSRGEQYF. Written as DNA, the CDR3 is TGTGCCAGCAGCTTAGGGCAATGGAGCCGGGGCGAGCAGTACTTC.

This clone came up once. The genes are TRBV7-6 and TRBJ2-1; the match to TRBD2 covers 9 bases. Germline values: CDR1 SGHVS, CDR2 FNYEAQ. The CDR3 is 15 residues long. Trimming cost V 2 bases and J 5 bases; bases outside gene matches: 4. CDR3 sequence (DNA): TGTGCCAGCAGCTTAAGGACTAGCGTTAACAATGAGCAGTTCTTC. This translates into CASSLRTSVNNEQFF.

The chain employs TRBV2 and TRBJ2-7; 12 nucleotides match TRBD2. J was trimmed by 5 bases and V by 4 bases; bases with no gene match: 6. The germline V gene has CDR1 SNHLY and CDR2 FYNNEI. There are 15 residues in the CDR3. The CDR3 DNA sequence: TGTGCCAGCAGTGCACTAGCGGGAGGTAGGCACGAGCAGTACTTC. It is translated as CASSALAGGRHEQYF.

This clone has only one observation. The rearrangement joins TRBV13 to TRBJ2-2, with 10 bases identical to TRBD2. Germline loops: CDR1 PRHDT, CDR2 FYEKMQ (reference sequence). This CDR3 comprises 16 residues. Germline trimming cut 4 bases from V and 1 base from J; bases unmatched to any gene: 3. The CDR3 sequence: CASSYLAGVNTGELFF. CDR3 coding DNA: TGTGCCAGCAGCTACCTAGCGGGAGTGAACACCGGGGAGCTGTTTTTT.

The rearrangement joins TRBV28 to TRBJ2-7, with D perhaps being TRBD1 or TRBD2 (5 bases each). Deletions cut 7 bases from V and 2 bases from J, with 15 bases between. Germline CDR1 reads MDHEN; CDR2 reads SYDVKM. The CDR3 spans 14 residues. CDR3 protein: CASTFGTVTYEQYF. CDR3 bases: TGTGCCAGCACCTTCGGGACGGTTACCTACGAGCAGTACTTC.

This sequence joins TRBV19 and TRBJ1-3; 10 positions match TRBD1. The CDR3 is 16 amino acids. The V and J ends lost 6 bases and 4 bases, in that order; junction bases with no gene match: 9. CDR1 LNHDA and CDR2 SQIVND come from the germline V gene (reference sequence). Here the CDR3 reads CASSPTRTGGGNTIYF. The CDR3, as DNA: TGTGCCAGTAGCCCTACTCGGACAGGGGGAGGAAACACCATATATTTT.

The V gene is TRBV18, the J gene TRBJ2-1; TRBD2 aligns across 9 bases. The V gene end was trimmed by 3 bases and the J gene end by 0 bases; junction bases not matched to a gene: 6. Germline CDR1 and CDR2: KGHSH and LQKENI. The CDR3 contains 17 residues. The DNA for the CDR3 is TGTGCCAGCTCACCTCGGGTTAGCGGGAGCTCCTACAATGAGCAGTTCTTC. It yields the protein CASSPRVSGSSYNEQFF.

The chain links TRBV25-1 to TRBJ2-1, with TRBD2 matching over 8 bases. The CDR3 length is 15 residues. CDR1 and CDR2 from the germline V gene are MGHDK and SYGVNS. Losses at the gene ends were 0 bases for V and 8 bases for J; bases not matched to a gene: 6. CDR3 sequence: CASSEYTGGPDEQFF. For the CDR3, the DNA is TGTGCCAGCAGTGAATATACGGGAGGGCCGGATGAGCAGTTCTTC.

This rearrangement joins TRBV11-2 to TRBJ2-3; possible D gene TRBD2, 6 bases. V dropped 3 bases and J dropped 3 bases, with 7 bases sitting between them. Looked up from germline, CDR1 is SGHAT and CDR2 is FQNNGV. The CDR3 has 13 residues. In nucleotides, the CDR3 is TGTGCCAGCAGCTTGGGAGGTACAGATACGCAGTATTTT. It specifies CASSLGGTDTQYF.